This is a list of T cell receptor beta chains from one sample in a study of OX40 agonist ivuxolimab in advanced cancers. Sequenced by immunoSEQ multiplex PCR; TCRdb stores in-frame clones only, minus some. The sample yields under 3,500 clones, about 85% seen once. The specimen comprised CD4+ or CD8+ T cells sorted from blood, sampled in a trial of the OX40 agonist ivuxolimab. The receptor source for this set is an adult with an advanced solid tumor such as melanoma, head and neck, liver or kidney cancer. Each CDR3 is given with its conserved first and last residue. A D gene is named only where the DNA matches it firmly. A row's size may be missing; if present it is once, few, many or a size class.

clone_size	d_call	v_call	j_call	cdr3_aa	cdr3_nt
once	NA	TRBV5-1	TRBJ2-3	CASSLDSTDTQYF	TGCGCCAGCAGCTTGGATTCGACAGATACGCAGTATTTT
NA	NA	TRBV7-6	TRBJ2-2	CASSPRPYTGELFF	TGTGCCAGCAGCCCCCGGCCCTACACCGGGGAGCTGTTTTTT
NA	TRBD2	TRBV5-4	TRBJ2-2	CASSIRDYITGELFF	TGTGCCAGCAGCATCCGGGACTATATAACCGGGGAGCTGTTTTTT
NA	NA	TRBV2	TRBJ2-7	CASSEGLHPSSYEQYF	TGTGCCAGCAGTGAAGGTCTGCACCCGAGCTCCTACGAGCAGTACTTC
hyperexpanded	TRBD2	TRBV28	TRBJ2-1	CASSLGDYLPYNEQFF	TGTGCCAGCAGCCTAGGGGACTATTTGCCCTACAATGAGCAGTTCTTC
NA	NA	TRBV19	TRBJ2-7	CASSWGQHYEQYF	TGTGCCAGTAGTTGGGGGCAACACTACGAGCAGTACTTC
NA	TRBD1	TRBV5-6	TRBJ2-2	CASSLDSETGATGELFF	TGTGCCAGCAGCTTGGATTCAGAGACAGGGGCCACCGGGGAGCTGTTTTTT
NA	TRBD1	TRBV7-9	TRBJ2-7	CASSIDNTGGLGNEQYF	TGTGCCAGCAGCATAGACAATACAGGGGGCCTTGGGAACGAGCAGTACTTC
NA	NA	TRBV19	TRBJ2-1	CASSIYDYNEQFF	TGTGCCAGTAGTATTTACGACTACAATGAGCAGTTCTTC
NA	NA	TRBV7-2	TRBJ1-5	CASSLVGGGYNQPQHF	TGTGCCAGCAGCTTAGTGGGGGGCGGATACAATCAGCCCCAGCATTTT
NA	NA	TRBV7-8	TRBJ2-4	CASSFEPTGDIQYF	TGTGCCAGCAGCTTCGAACCGACAGGTGACATTCAGTACTTC
NA	NA	TRBV7-3	TRBJ2-1	CASSLNFGEEQFF	TGTGCCAGCAGCTTAAACTTCGGGGAAGAGCAGTTCTTC
NA	TRBD1	TRBV5-5	TRBJ2-7	CASSSGQGVPLGEQYF	TGTGCCAGCAGCTCGGGACAGGGTGTCCCTTTGGGCGAGCAGTACTTC
NA	TRBD1	TRBV4-1	TRBJ2-2	CASSGTGGAFGELFF	TGCGCCAGCAGCGGGACAGGGGGCGCTTTCGGGGAGCTGTTTTTT
NA	TRBD1	TRBV4-2	TRBJ1-6	CASSTGTENSPLHF	TGTGCCAGCAGCACCGGGACAGAAAATTCACCCCTCCACTTT
NA	TRBD2	TRBV7-7	TRBJ2-3	CASSLAGGPVGTQYF	TGTGCCAGCAGCTTAGCGGGAGGGCCCGTCGGTACGCAGTATTTT
NA	NA	TRBV5-6	TRBJ2-7	CASSLAGRPLLHEQYF	TGTGCCAGCAGCTTGGCGGGACGTCCTCTCCTACACGAGCAGTACTTC
NA	NA	TRBV4-2	TRBJ2-1	CASSQVQGTSDPLSSYNEQFF	TGTGCCAGCAGCCAAGTTCAGGGGACCTCGGATCCTTTGAGCTCCTACAATGAGCAGTTCTTC
NA	NA	TRBV28	TRBJ1-1	CASSLIRTHMNTEAFF	TGTGCCAGCAGTTTAATCAGGACTCACATGAACACTGAAGCTTTCTTT
NA	NA	TRBV12-2	TRBJ1-5	CASRSFFEGRHQPQHF	TGTGCAAGTCGCTCGTTCTTTGAGGGGCGGCATCAGCCCCAGCATTTT
NA	NA	TRBV2	TRBJ2-5	CAIHAWETQYF	TGTGCCATACACGCCTGGGAGACCCAGTACTTC
NA	NA	TRBV5-8	TRBJ1-2	CASSLEGYGYTF	TGTGCCAGCAGCTTGGAAGGCTATGGCTACACCTTC
NA	NA	TRBV7-9	TRBJ2-1	CASSGAGQQFF	TGTGCCAGCAGCGGAGCGGGTCAGCAGTTCTTC
NA	TRBD1	TRBV28	TRBJ2-5	CASSLWTGDRRETQYF	TGTGCCAGCAGTTTATGGACAGGGGACAGGAGAGAGACCCAGTACTTC
NA	TRBD2	TRBV27	TRBJ2-1	CASSPTSGRFDEQFF	TGTGCCAGCAGTCCTACTAGCGGGCGTTTCGATGAGCAGTTCTTC
NA	NA	TRBV5-6	TRBJ2-5	CASSLYGIDGETQYF	TGTGCCAGCAGCTTGTACGGGATAGATGGAGAGACCCAGTACTTC
NA	TRBD2	TRBV7-3	TRBJ2-3	CASTAGGGVDTQYF	TGTGCCAGCACAGCGGGAGGTGGGGTAGATACGCAGTATTTT
once	TRBD1	TRBV5-6	TRBJ2-7	CASSSDRAFSYEQYF	TGTGCCAGCAGCTCGGACAGGGCCTTCTCCTACGAGCAGTACTTC
NA	TRBD1	TRBV14	TRBJ2-2	CASSQRERPGQSHTGELFF	TGTGCCAGCAGCCAACGTGAACGGCCGGGACAGTCGCACACCGGGGAGCTGTTTTTT
few	TRBD1	TRBV11-3	TRBJ1-2	CASSPGAGGIGYTF	TGTGCCAGCAGCCCCGGGGCAGGGGGCATTGGCTACACCTTC
NA	NA	TRBV7-8	TRBJ2-7	CASSLDHGYEQYF	TGTGCCAGCAGCTTAGACCATGGGTACGAGCAGTACTTC
once	NA	TRBV5-1	TRBJ1-1	CASSLVRGGNTEAFF	TGCGCCAGCAGCTTGGTAAGGGGCGGGAACACTGAAGCTTTCTTT
NA	NA	TRBV29-1	TRBJ2-1	CSGLTVPTYNEQFF	TGCAGCGGGTTGACAGTCCCCACCTACAATGAGCAGTTCTTC
NA	TRBD2	TRBV7-6	TRBJ2-7	CASSLEVATSGGGSYEQYF	TGTGCCAGCAGCTTAGAAGTGGCGACTAGCGGAGGGGGCTCCTACGAGCAGTACTTC
NA	NA	TRBV30	TRBJ2-7	CAWSLDTSYEQYF	TGTGCCTGGAGCCTGGACACCTCCTACGAGCAGTACTTC
NA	TRBD1	TRBV4-1	TRBJ2-7	CASSHPGQGVPSYEQYF	TGCGCCAGCAGCCATCCGGGACAGGGGGTTCCCTCCTACGAGCAGTACTTC
NA	NA	TRBV11-2	TRBJ1-1	CASSIGGSEAFF	TGTGCCAGCAGCATCGGTGGTTCCGAAGCTTTCTTT
NA	NA	TRBV5-8	TRBJ2-7	CASSLVAPYEQYF	TGTGCCAGCAGCTTGGTGGCCCCCTACGAGCAGTACTTC
NA	TRBD2	TRBV28	TRBJ2-7	CASEETSGSYEQYF	TGTGCCAGCGAGGAGACTAGCGGGAGCTACGAGCAGTACTTC
NA	TRBD1	TRBV18	TRBJ2-1	CASSPGTGGYNEQFF	TGTGCCAGCTCACCGGGGACAGGGGGCTACAATGAGCAGTTCTTC
NA	TRBD2	TRBV27	TRBJ2-7	CASSIMASGSYEQYF	TGTGCCAGCAGTATTATGGCTAGCGGGAGCTACGAGCAGTACTTC
NA	TRBD2	TRBV9	TRBJ2-1	CASSVVSGRRDEQFF	TGTGCCAGCAGCGTAGTTAGCGGGAGAAGGGATGAGCAGTTCTTC
NA	TRBD2	TRBV6-4	TRBJ2-3	CASSQGTSGEADTQYF	TGTGCCAGCAGCCAAGGGACTAGCGGGGAGGCAGATACGCAGTATTTT
NA	NA	TRBV30	TRBJ2-1	CAWSEGRGDEQFF	TGTGCCTGGAGTGAGGGCCGTGGGGATGAGCAGTTCTTC
NA	NA	TRBV5-1	TRBJ2-7	CASSLRQPSYEQYF	TGCGCCAGCAGCTTGAGACAGCCCTCCTACGAGCAGTACTTC
NA	TRBD2	TRBV5-6	TRBJ2-7	CASSLGSSGSYEQYF	TGTGCCAGCAGCTTGGGTTCTAGCGGGAGCTACGAGCAGTACTTC
NA	TRBD1	TRBV2	TRBJ2-3	CASSEAGTEAQYF	TGTGCCAGCAGTGAAGCCGGGACAGAAGCGCAGTATTTT
NA	NA	TRBV4-1	TRBJ2-7	CASSQDAGRSPPSYEQYF	TGCGCCAGCAGCCAAGACGCAGGACGCAGTCCCCCTTCCTACGAGCAGTACTTC
NA	TRBD1	TRBV7-8	TRBJ2-5	CASSLEVGDREETQYF	TGTGCCAGCAGCTTAGAGGTGGGGGACAGGGAAGAGACCCAGTACTTC
NA	TRBD2	TRBV7-2	TRBJ2-3	CASSLRPSGRIPGADTQYF	TGTGCCAGCAGCTTACGTCCCAGCGGGAGAATCCCTGGCGCAGATACGCAGTATTTT